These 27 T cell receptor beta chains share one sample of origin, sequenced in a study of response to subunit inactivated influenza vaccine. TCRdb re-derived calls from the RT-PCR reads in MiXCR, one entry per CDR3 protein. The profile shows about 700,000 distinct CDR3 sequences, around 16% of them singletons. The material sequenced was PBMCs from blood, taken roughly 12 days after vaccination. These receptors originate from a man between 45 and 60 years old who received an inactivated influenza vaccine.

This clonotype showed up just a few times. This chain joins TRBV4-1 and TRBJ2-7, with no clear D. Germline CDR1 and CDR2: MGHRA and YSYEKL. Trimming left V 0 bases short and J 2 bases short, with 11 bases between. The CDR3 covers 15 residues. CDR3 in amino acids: CASSQDSRAPYEQYF. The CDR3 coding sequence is TGCGCCAGCAGCCAAGATAGTCGAGCTCCCTACGAGCAGTACTTC.

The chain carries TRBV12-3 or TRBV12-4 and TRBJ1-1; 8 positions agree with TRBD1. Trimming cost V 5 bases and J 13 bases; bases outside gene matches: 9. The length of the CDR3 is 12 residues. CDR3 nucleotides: TGTGCCAGCAGTCCACTAGGCAGGGGGCTTTTCTTT. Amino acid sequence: CASSPLGRGLFF.

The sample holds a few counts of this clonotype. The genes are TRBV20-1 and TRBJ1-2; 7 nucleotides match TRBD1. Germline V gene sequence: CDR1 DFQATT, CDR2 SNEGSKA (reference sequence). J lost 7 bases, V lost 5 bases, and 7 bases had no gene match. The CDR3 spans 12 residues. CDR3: CSAAKTGFGYTF. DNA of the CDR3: TGCAGTGCTGCCAAGACAGGGTTTGGCTACACCTTC.

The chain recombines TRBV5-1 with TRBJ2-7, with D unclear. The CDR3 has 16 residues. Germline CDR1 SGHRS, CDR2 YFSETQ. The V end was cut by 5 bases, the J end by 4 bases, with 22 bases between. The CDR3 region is CASSTTPYSPPYEQYF. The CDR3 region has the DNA TGCGCCAGCAGTACCACACCGTATTCCCCCCCTTACGAGCAGTACTTC.

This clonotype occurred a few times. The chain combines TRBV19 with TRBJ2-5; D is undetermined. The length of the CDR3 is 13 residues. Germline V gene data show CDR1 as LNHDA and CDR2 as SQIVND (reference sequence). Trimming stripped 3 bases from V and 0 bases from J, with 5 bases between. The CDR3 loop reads CASSIQDQETQYF. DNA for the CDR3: TGTGCCAGTAGTATCCAGGACCAAGAGACCCAGTACTTC. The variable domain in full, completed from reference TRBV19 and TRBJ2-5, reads DGGITQSPKYLFRKEGQNVTLSCEQNLNHDAMYWYRQDPGQGLRLIYYSQIVNDFQKGDIAEGYSVSREKKESFPLTVTSAQKNPTAFYLCASSIQDQETQYFGPGTRLLVL.

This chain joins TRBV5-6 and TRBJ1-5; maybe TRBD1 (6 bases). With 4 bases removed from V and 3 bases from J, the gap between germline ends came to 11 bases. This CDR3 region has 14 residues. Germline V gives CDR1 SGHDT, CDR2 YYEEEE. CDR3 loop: CASSTGHLNQPQHF. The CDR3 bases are TGTGCCAGCAGCACGGGACACCTCAATCAGCCCCAGCATTTT.

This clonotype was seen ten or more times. CDR3 in DNA: TGTGCCAGCAGCCAAGGGGTAGCCAAAAACATTCAGTACTTC. Translation: CASSQGVAKNIQYF. V usage is TRBV4-2 and J usage is TRBJ2-4; no firm D call. CDR1 is LGHNA and CDR2 is YNFKEQ in the germline V gene. CDR3 size: 14 residues. V lost 1 base and J lost 0, with 4 bases in between.

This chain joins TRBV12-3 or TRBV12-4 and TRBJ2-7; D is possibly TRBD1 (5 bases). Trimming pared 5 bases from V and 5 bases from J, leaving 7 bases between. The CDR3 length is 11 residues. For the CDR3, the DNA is TGTGCCAGCAGTATAGGGGACGAGCAGTACTTC. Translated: CASSIGDEQYF.

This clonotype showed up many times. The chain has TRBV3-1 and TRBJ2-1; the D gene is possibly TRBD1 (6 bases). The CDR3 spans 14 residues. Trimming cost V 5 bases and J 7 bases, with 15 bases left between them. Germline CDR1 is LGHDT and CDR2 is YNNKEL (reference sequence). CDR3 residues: CASSSAGGLNEQFF. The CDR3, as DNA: TGTGCCAGCAGCAGTGCTGGGGGCCTAAATGAGCAGTTCTTC.

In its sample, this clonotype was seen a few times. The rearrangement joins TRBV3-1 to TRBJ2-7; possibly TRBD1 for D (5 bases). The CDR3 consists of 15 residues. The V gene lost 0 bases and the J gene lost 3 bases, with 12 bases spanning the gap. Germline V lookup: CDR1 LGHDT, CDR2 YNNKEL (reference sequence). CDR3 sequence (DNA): TGTGCCAGCAGCCAAGATTTTTCAGGGAACTACGAGCAGTACTTC. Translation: CASSQDFSGNYEQYF.

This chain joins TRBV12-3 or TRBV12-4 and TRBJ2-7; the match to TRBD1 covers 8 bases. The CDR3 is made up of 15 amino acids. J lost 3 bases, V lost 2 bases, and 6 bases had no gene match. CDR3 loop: CASSLSGGQGYEQYF. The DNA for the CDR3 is TGTGCCAGCAGTTTAAGCGGCGGACAGGGCTACGAGCAGTACTTC.

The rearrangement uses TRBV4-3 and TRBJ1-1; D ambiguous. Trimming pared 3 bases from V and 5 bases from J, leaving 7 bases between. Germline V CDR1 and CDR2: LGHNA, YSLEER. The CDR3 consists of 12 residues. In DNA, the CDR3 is TGCGCCAGCAGCCACGGAGAAACTGAAGCTTTCTTT. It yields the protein CASSHGETEAFF.

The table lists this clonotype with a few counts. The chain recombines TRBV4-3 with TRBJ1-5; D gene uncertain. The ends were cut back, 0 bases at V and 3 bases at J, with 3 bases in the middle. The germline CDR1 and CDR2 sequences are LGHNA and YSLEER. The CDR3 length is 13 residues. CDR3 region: CASSQDHNQPQHF. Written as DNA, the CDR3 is TGCGCCAGCAGCCAAGATCACAATCAGCCCCAGCATTTT.

The CDR3 reads CASSLPGTDPYEQYF. CDR3 coding DNA: TGTGCCAGCAGTTTACCCGGGACGGACCCCTACGAGCAGTACTTC. V is TRBV28 and J is TRBJ2-7; the D call may be TRBD1 or TRBD2 (5 bases each). This CDR3 has 15 amino acids. Germline V gene lookup returns CDR1 MDHEN and CDR2 SYDVKM. Trimming cost V 2 bases and J 2 bases, with 13 bases left between them.

CDR3 sequence: CASSQRTSVYNEQFF. CDR3 in DNA: TGTGCCAGCAGCCAAAGGACTAGCGTCTACAATGAGCAGTTCTTC. The chain recombines TRBV7-2 with TRBJ2-1; 9 bases align to TRBD2. Per the germline V gene, CDR1 is SGHTA and CDR2 is FQGNSA. Trimming cost V 5 bases and J 3 bases; bases outside gene matches: 5. The CDR3 is made up of 15 amino acids.

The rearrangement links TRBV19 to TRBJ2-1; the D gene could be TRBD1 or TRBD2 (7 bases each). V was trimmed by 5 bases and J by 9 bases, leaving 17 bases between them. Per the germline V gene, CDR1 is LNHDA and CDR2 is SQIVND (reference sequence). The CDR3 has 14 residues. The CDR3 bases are TGTGCCAGTAGTCAGGGGGAGGGGTTAGGTGAGCAGTTCTTC. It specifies CASSQGEGLGEQFF. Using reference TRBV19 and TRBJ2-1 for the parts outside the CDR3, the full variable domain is DGGITQSPKYLFRKEGQNVTLSCEQNLNHDAMYWYRQDPGQGLRLIYYSQIVNDFQKGDIAEGYSVSREKKESFPLTVTSAQKNPTAFYLCASSQGEGLGEQFFGPGTRLTVL.

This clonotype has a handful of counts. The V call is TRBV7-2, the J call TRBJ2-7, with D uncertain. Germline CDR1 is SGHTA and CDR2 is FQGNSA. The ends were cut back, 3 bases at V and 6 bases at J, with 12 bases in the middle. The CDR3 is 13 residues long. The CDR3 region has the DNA TGTGCCAGCAGCTTCCTTTTTGGGTCCGAGCAGTACTTC. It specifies CASSFLFGSEQYF.

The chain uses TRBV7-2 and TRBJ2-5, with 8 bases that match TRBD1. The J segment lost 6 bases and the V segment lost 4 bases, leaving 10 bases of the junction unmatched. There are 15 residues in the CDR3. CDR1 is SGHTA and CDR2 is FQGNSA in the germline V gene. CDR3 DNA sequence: TGTGCCAGCAGCTCCGCCAGGGGGCTTTCGAAGACCCAGTACTTC. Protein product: CASSSARGLSKTQYF.

In DNA form, the CDR3 reads TGTGCCAGCAGCCAAGTTACCCAGGAGCTGTTTTTT. Its translation is CASSQVTQELFF. The rearrangement links TRBV3-1 to TRBJ2-2; D ambiguous. Germline V gene sequence: CDR1 LGHDT, CDR2 YNNKEL (reference sequence). This CDR3 is built from 12 residues. V gave up 1 base and J gave up 10 bases, with 7 bases separating them. Variable domain in full (rest from reference TRBV3-1 and TRBJ2-2): DTAVSQTPKYLVTQMGNDKSIKCEQNLGHDTMYWYKQDSKKFLKIMFSYNNKELIINETVPNRFSPKSPDKAHLNLHINSLELGDSAVYFCASSQVTQELFFGEGSRLTVL.

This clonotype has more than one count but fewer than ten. The CDR3 protein is CASSARGPEQYF. The CDR3 region has the DNA TGTGCCAGTTCAGCCCGAGGGCCCGAGCAGTACTTC. The chain uses TRBV12-3 or TRBV12-4 and TRBJ2-7; a weak D match, TRBD2 (5 bases). V lost 9 bases to trimming and J lost 6 bases, with 15 bases between them. The CDR3 is 12 residues long.

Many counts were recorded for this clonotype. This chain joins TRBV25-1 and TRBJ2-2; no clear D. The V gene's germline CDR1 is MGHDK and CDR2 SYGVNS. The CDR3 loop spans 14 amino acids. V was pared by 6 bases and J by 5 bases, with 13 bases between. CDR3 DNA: TGTGCCAGCAGGGAGACGGGCCAAACCGGGGAGCTGTTTTTT. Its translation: CASRETGQTGELFF.

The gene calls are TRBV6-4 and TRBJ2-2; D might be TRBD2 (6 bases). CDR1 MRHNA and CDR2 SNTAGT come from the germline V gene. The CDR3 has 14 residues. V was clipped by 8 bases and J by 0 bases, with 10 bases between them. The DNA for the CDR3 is TGTGCCAGCGGGGCTAGCGCGAACACCGGGGAGCTGTTTTTT. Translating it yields CASGASANTGELFF.

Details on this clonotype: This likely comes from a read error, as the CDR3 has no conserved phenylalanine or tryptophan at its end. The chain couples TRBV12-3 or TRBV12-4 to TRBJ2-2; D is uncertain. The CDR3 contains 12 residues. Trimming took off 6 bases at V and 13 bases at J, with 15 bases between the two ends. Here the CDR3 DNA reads TGTGCCAGCAGCCTTCTCGAATCGGGGCTGTTTTTA. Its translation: CASSLLESGLFL.

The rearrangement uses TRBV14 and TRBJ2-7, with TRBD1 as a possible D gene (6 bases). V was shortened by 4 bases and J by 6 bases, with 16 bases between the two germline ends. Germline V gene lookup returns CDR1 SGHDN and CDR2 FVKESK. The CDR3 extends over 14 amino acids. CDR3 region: CASSPTRQAGEQYF. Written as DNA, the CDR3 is TGTGCCAGCAGCCCTACCCGACAGGCGGGCGAGCAGTACTTC.

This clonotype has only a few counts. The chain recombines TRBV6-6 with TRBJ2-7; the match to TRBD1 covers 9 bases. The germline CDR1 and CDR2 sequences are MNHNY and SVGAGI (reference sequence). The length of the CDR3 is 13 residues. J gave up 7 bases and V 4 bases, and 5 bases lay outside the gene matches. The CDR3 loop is CASSWDRVGEQYF. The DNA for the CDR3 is TGTGCCAGCAGTTGGGACAGGGTGGGAGAGCAGTACTTC.

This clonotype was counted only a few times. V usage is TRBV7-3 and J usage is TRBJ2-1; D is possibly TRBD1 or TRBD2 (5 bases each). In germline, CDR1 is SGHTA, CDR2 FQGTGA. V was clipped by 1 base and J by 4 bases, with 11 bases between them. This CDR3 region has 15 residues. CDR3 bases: TGTGCCAGCAGCTTAAACGGGGCACCTTACAATGAGCAGTTCTTC. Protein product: CASSLNGAPYNEQFF. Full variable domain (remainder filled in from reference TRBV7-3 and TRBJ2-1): GAGVSQTPSNKVTEKGKYVELRCDPISGHTALYWYRQSLGQGPEFLIYFQGTGAADDSGLPNDRFFAVRPEGSVSTLKIQRTERGDSAVYLCASSLNGAPYNEQFFGPGTRLTVL.

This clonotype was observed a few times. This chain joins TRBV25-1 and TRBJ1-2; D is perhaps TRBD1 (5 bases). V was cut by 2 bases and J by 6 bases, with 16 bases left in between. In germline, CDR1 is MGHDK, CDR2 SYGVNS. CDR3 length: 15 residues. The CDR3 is CASSETGPGRDGYTF. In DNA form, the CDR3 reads TGTGCCAGCAGTGAAACGGGACCGGGCCGGGATGGCTACACCTTC.